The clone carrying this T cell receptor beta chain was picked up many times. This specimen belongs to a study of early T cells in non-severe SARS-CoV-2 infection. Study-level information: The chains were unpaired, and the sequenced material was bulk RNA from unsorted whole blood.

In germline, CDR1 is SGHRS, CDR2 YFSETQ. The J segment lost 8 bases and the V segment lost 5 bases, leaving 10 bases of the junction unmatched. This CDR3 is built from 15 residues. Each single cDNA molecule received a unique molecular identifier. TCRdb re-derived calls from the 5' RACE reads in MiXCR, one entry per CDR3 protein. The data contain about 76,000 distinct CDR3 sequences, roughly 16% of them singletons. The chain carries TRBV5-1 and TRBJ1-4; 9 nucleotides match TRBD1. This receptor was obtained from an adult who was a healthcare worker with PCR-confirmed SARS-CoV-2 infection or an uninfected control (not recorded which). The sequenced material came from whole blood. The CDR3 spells CASSSRQGGVEKLFF. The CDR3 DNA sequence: TGCGCCAGCAGTTCCCGACAGGGGGGCGTAGAAAAACTGTTTTTT. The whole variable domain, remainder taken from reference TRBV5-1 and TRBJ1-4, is KAGVTQTPRYLIKTRGQQVTLSCSPISGHRSVSWYQQTPGQGLQFLFEYFSETQRNKGNFPGRFSGRQFSNSRSEMNVSTLELGDSALYLCASSSRQGGVEKLFFGSGTQLSVL.